This is a list of T cell receptor beta chains from one sample in a study of cytomegalovirus exposure and HLA in healthy donors. The repertoire was sequenced with immunoSEQ multiplex PCR; TCRdb's copy has only in-frame clones and lacks some. The sample has 90,000 to 110,000 clones, 60% to 85% seen once; the top ten hold about 8.6%. The sequenced sample was PBMCs. These receptors all stem from a woman between 40 and 55 years old in good health and CMV-seropositive. The CDR3 runs from the conserved cysteine through the conserved F or W. D genes are given only for firm matches. Expanded clones are given a class, and other clones once, few, many or no size at all.

abundance,j_gene,v_gene,d_gene,CDR3nt,CDR3aa
-,TRBJ1-5,TRBV7-2,-,TGTGCCAGCAGCTTAGCGGGTTGGGAGGCAGGTTTTAGCAATCAGCCCCAGCATTTT,CASSLAGWEAGFSNQPQHF
-,TRBJ2-1,TRBV11-2,TRBD2,TGTGCCAGCAGCTTACTAGCACTAGCGGGGTCCTACAATGAGCAGTTCTTC,CASSLLALAGSYNEQFF
-,TRBJ2-3,TRBV7-3,TRBD1,TGTGCCAGCAGCCCGACGGGACAGGGTGGGACAGATACGCAGTATTTT,CASSPTGQGGTDTQYF
-,TRBJ2-1,TRBV7-9,TRBD2,TGTGCCAGCAGCTTAGGGACTAGCGGATACAATGAGCAGTTCTTC,CASSLGTSGYNEQFF
-,TRBJ1-3,TRBV2,TRBD1,TGTGCCACTCGGGACAGGGCGCACACCATATATTTT,CATRDRAHTIYF
few,TRBJ2-3,TRBV5-1,-,TGCGCCAGCAGCTTGGAAGGAGGGGGCACAGATACGCAGTATTTT,CASSLEGGGTDTQYF
-,TRBJ2-3,TRBV7-9,-,TGTGCCAGCAGCTTAAGGCGGCTAGCCACAGATACGCAGTATTTT,CASSLRRLATDTQYF
once,TRBJ1-6,TRBV7-9,TRBD1,TGTGCCAGCAGCACCTCAGGGGGACTCTCCTATAATTCACCCCTCCACTTT,CASSTSGGLSYNSPLHF
-,TRBJ2-3,TRBV7-2,-,TGTGCCAGCAGTCGGGACTTTTTCACAGATACGCAGTATTTT,CASSRDFFTDTQYF
-,TRBJ2-3,TRBV4-3,TRBD2,TGCGCCAGCAGCCAAGCCTCCCATCCTCTAGCGGGGGGGCCGGCAGATACGCAGTATTTT,CASSQASHPLAGGPADTQYF
-,TRBJ1-5,TRBV18,-,TGTGCCAGCTCACCGTATAGCAATCAGCCCCAGCATTTT,CASSPYSNQPQHF
-,TRBJ1-4,TRBV7-9,-,TGTGCCAGCAGCCCCACCCTGGGGACATCCGGCGGTGAAAAACTGTTTTTT,CASSPTLGTSGGEKLFF
few,TRBJ2-1,TRBV5-1,TRBD2,TGCGCCAGCTCATCCGGGACCGGGGGGTACAATGAGCAGTTCTTC,CASSSGTGGYNEQFF
-,TRBJ1-4,TRBV28,-,TGTGCCAGCAGTTTAACGGGGGTTGGGGAAAAACTGTTTTTT,CASSLTGVGEKLFF
once,TRBJ2-5,TRBV2,-,TGTGCCAAGGGTCAGGGGAACCAAGAGACCCAGTACTTC,CAKGQGNQETQYF
-,TRBJ1-5,TRBV4-1,-,TGCGCCAGCAGCCAAGACCCCACCTACAATCAGCCCCAGCATTTT,CASSQDPTYNQPQHF
-,TRBJ2-3,TRBV27,-,TGTGCCAGCAGTATCCTGGGGGCCAGCACAGATACGCAGTATTTT,CASSILGASTDTQYF
-,TRBJ1-4,TRBV28,-,TGTGCCAGCAGTTTAGTGGGGCGGGGTGAAAAACTGTTTTTT,CASSLVGRGEKLFF
-,TRBJ1-6,TRBV6-1,TRBD1,TGTGCCAGCAGTGAGGGCCAGGGGGACTCACCCCTCCACTTT,CASSEGQGDSPLHF
once,TRBJ1-2,TRBV7-2,-,TGTGCCAGCAGCTTCAGTTACGGCTACACCTTC,CASSFSYGYTF
-,TRBJ1-1,TRBV18,-,TGTGCCAGCTCACCACCGGCTGGCCAGGGAAGCACTGAAGCTTTCTTT,CASSPPAGQGSTEAFF
few,TRBJ2-2,TRBV28,-,TGTGCCAGCAGTCCACTAGTACGGCTGGAGCTGTTTTTT,CASSPLVRLELFF
few,TRBJ2-7,TRBV6-6,-,TGTGCCAGCAGCCCGGAGACCTCCTACGAGCAGTACTTC,CASSPETSYEQYF
-,TRBJ2-7,TRBV4-3,TRBD1,TGCGCCAGCAGCCAAGGACAGGGGAACTACGAGCAGTACTTC,CASSQGQGNYEQYF
-,TRBJ2-7,TRBV15,TRBD2,TGTGCCACCAGCAGAGGAGGACTAGCGGGAGGGTATAGCTCCTACGAGCAGTACTTC,CATSRGGLAGGYSSYEQYF
-,TRBJ1-2,TRBV5-1,-,TGCGCCAGCAGCTTGGACTTCGGTGGCTACACCTTC,CASSLDFGGYTF
-,TRBJ2-5,TRBV28,-,TGTGCCAGCAGTTTCGACACCCAAGAGACCCAGTACTTC,CASSFDTQETQYF
-,TRBJ2-7,TRBV5-6,TRBD1,TGCGCCAGCAGCCCGCAGGACAGGGAAGATGGCGAGCAGTACTTC,CASSPQDREDGEQYF
-,TRBJ2-1,TRBV5-6,-,TGTGCCAGCAGCTTGGCCAGGAAGCAGTTCTTC,CASSLARKQFF
few,TRBJ1-2,TRBV7-8,-,TGTGCCAGCAGCTTACTCAGGGACACAACCTATGGCTACACCTTC,CASSLLRDTTYGYTF
few,TRBJ2-1,TRBV5-6,-,TGTGCCAGCAGCTTGGTTTCAGGGACTTACAATGAGCAGTTCTTC,CASSLVSGTYNEQFF
-,TRBJ2-2,TRBV5-6,-,TGTGCCAGCAGCTTGGTGGCCATCCCGAACACCGGGGAGCTGTTTTTT,CASSLVAIPNTGELFF
-,TRBJ1-1,TRBV18,TRBD1,TGTGCCAGCTCACCTCGAGGACAGGGGGCAGGATTAGACACTGAAGCTTTCTTT,CASSPRGQGAGLDTEAFF
-,TRBJ2-7,TRBV7-2,TRBD1,TGTGCCAGCAGCTTAAGGGGGGGGCCGGGACAGGGGACCTACGAGCAGTACTTC,CASSLRGGPGQGTYEQYF
-,TRBJ1-5,TRBV2,-,TGTGCCAGCAGTACTAGATTGGGTTTGGGCAATCAGCCCCAGCATTTT,CASSTRLGLGNQPQHF
few,TRBJ1-2,TRBV13,-,TGTGCCAGCAGCCCTCGACAGACCTATGGCTACACCTTC,CASSPRQTYGYTF
-,TRBJ2-1,TRBV2,TRBD2,TGTGCCAGCAGTGAACTAGCGGGAGGGCCATACTACAATGAGCAGTTCTTC,CASSELAGGPYYNEQFF
-,TRBJ2-7,TRBV12-2,-,TGTGCAAGTCGCCTACAACCCGATCGGGAAGGAGATTACTACGAGCAGTACTTC,CASRLQPDREGDYYEQYF
-,TRBJ2-1,TRBV2,TRBD2,TGTGCCAGCAGTGAGGCGGGGGGCGGGCAGTTCTTC,CASSEAGGGQFF
-,TRBJ2-7,TRBV28,-,TGTGCCAGCAGTTTTCCCGCAATCAGCTACGAGCAGTACTTC,CASSFPAISYEQYF
-,TRBJ2-2,TRBV7-6,TRBD2,TGTGCCAGCAGCATCCTTAGCGGGAGCAGGATCACCGGGGAGCTGTTTTTT,CASSILSGSRITGELFF
-,TRBJ2-1,TRBV6-1,-,TGTGCCAGCAGTGTCAGGGCCGGGAATGAGCAGTTCTTC,CASSVRAGNEQFF
once,TRBJ1-2,TRBV4-2,-,TGTGCCAGCAGCCAAGATCCCCGTGGGGGCCAGGATAGGGGCTACACCTTC,CASSQDPRGGQDRGYTF
-,TRBJ1-5,TRBV18,-,TGTGCCAGCTCACCAGGGGGGCAGCCCCAGCATTTT,CASSPGGQPQHF
-,TRBJ2-7,TRBV7-8,TRBD2,TGTGCCAGCAGCTTAGGACGACTAGCGGCTTACGAGCAGTACTTC,CASSLGRLAAYEQYF
-,TRBJ2-5,TRBV5-5,TRBD2,TGTGCCAGCAGCACGGGACTAGCGGACCAAGAGACCCAGTACTTC,CASSTGLADQETQYF